This T cell receptor beta chain was captured in a study of cytomegalovirus exposure and HLA in healthy donors. Study as a whole: The Caucasian-associated ancestry cluster held 80% to 90% of 300 to 450 genotyped donors. Overall study results and limits: Analysis was carried out at a later point, and it linked a missense DCLRE1C variant to TCR beta V- and J-gene trimming. Clonal expansion, a later analysis showed, was greater in HLA-associated TCR beta chains than in equally common others. Later work associated 17,000 or so TCR beta sequences with HLA alleles at 0.05 false discovery rate.

The PCR ran on 60 Vbeta and 13 Jbeta primers. TCRdb keeps only in-frame clones here, not all; method: immunoSEQ multiplex PCR. The sample has 180,000 or so clones; around 75% are singletons. Notes on this clone: What it binds is unknown.

The CDR3 is 13 amino acids. The germline CDR1 and CDR2 sequences are SGHNT and YYREEE (reference sequence). Trimming took 3 bases from V and 6 from J; bases not matched to a gene: 3. The chain employs TRBV5-4 and TRBJ1-5; 7 bases are shared with TRBD1. This TCR derives from a female donor in good health and CMV-seronegative. What was sequenced was PBMCs. The CDR3 DNA is TGTGCCAGCAGCTCGGGACAGTCTCAGCCCCAGCATTTT. Translated, it gives CASSSGQSQPQHF.